This TCR beta chain was sequenced for a study of shared clonotypes between healthy human individuals. Study-wide background: CD4 naive and CD4 memory each took three plates per donor, while CD8 naive took two and CD8 memory one.

With regard to this clone: What it binds is unknown.

At the deep level, the assay was run. Sequenced by immunoSEQ multiplex PCR; TCRdb stores in-frame clones only, minus some. The sample lists roughly 2,500,000 clones, approximately 94% occurring once. The germline CDR1 and CDR2 sequences are MDHEN and SYDVKM. CDR3 length: 15 residues. Trimming shortened V by 3 bases and J by 6 bases, and 15 bases separated the two germline ends. Study-wide results and limits: Larger richness was generally estimated for naive than memory subsets. Sorted-subset samples were not fully sequenced, rarefaction indicated.

V and J are TRBV28 and TRBJ2-4, with D perhaps TRBD1 or TRBD2 (5 bases each). The clonotype comes from a man younger than 35 in good health. Some clones in this sample may be carry-over from other donors' samples. The sample was naive CD4+ T cells from PBMCs. Subset indicated: CD45RA+ positively selected. In DNA, the CDR3 is TGTGCCAGCAGTTTTACGGGACGCGGCCCAAACATTCAGTACTTC. Its translation: CASSFTGRGPNIQYF. Supplemented by reference TRBV28 and TRBJ2-4, the full variable domain reads DVKVTQSSRYLVKRTGEKVFLECVQDMDHENMFWYRQDPGLGLRLIYFSYDVKMKEKGDIPEGYSVSREKKERFSLILESASTNQTSMYLCASSFTGRGPNIQYFGAGTRLSVL.